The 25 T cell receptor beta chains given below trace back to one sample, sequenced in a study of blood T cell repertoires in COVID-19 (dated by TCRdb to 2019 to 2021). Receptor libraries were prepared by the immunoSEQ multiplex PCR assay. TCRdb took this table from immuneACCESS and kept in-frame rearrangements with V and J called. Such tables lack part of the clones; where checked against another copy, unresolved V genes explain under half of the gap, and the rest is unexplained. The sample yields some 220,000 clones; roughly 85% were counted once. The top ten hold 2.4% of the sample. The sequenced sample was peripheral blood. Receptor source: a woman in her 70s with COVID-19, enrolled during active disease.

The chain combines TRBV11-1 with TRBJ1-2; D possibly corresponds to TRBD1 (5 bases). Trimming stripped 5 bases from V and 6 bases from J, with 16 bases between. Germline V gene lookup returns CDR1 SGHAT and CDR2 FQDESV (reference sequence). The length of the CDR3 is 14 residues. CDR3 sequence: CASSQSRGEDGYTF. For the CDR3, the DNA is TGTGCCAGCAGCCAAAGCCGGGGGGAAGATGGCTACACCTTC.

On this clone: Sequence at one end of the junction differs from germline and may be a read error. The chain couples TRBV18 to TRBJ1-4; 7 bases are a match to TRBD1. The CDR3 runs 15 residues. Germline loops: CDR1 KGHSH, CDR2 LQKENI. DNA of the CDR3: TGTGCCAGCTCACCTCCCGGGACAGCTAATGAACAACTGTTTTTT. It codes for CASSPPGTANEQLFF.

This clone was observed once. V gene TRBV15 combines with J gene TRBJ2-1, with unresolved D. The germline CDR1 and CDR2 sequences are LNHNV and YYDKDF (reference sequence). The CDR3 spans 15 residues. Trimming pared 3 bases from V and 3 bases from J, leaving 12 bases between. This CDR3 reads CATSSDRGNYNEQFF. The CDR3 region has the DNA TGTGCCACCAGCAGTGACCGCGGTAACTACAATGAGCAGTTCTTC.

The CDR3 spells CSVEGQPNYGYTF. DNA of the CDR3: TGCAGCGTTGAAGGGCAACCTAACTATGGCTACACCTTC. This rearrangement joins TRBV29-1 to TRBJ1-2; D unclear. V was trimmed by 1 base and J by 0 bases, leaving 6 bases between them. Germline V gives CDR1 SQVTM, CDR2 ANQGSEA. The CDR3 is 13 amino acids. The variable domain in full, completed from reference TRBV29-1 and TRBJ1-2, reads SAVISQKPSRDICQRGTSLTIQCQVDSQVTMMFWYRQQPGQSLTLIATANQGSEATYESGFVIDKFPISRPNLTFSTLTVSNMSPEDSSIYLCSVEGQPNYGYTFGSGTRLTVV.

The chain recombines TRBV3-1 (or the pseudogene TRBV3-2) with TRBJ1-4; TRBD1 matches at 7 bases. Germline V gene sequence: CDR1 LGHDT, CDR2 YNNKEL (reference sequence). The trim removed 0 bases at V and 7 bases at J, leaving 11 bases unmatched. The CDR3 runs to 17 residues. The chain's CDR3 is CASSQDLPGQALEKLFF. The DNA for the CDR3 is TGTGCCAGCAGCCAAGATCTCCCCGGACAGGCACTTGAAAAACTGTTTTTT.

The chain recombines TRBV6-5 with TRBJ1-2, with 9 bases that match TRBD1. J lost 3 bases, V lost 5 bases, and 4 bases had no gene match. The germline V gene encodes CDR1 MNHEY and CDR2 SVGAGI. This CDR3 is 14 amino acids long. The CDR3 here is CASSTGQGYYGYTF. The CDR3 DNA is TGTGCCAGCAGTACCGGACAGGGGTACTATGGCTACACCTTC.

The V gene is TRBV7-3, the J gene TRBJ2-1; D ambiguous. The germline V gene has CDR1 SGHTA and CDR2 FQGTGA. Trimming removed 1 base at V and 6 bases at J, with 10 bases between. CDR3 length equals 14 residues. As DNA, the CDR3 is TGTGCCAGCAGCTTAATCGGTCCCGTCAATGAGCAGTTCTTC. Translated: CASSLIGPVNEQFF.

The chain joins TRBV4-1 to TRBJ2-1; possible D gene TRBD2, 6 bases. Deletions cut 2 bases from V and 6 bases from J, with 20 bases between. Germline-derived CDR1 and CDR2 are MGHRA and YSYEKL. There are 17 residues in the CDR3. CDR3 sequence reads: CASSQPTLAGLGNEQFF. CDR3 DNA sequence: TGCGCCAGCAGCCAACCTACCTTGGCGGGATTAGGCAATGAGCAGTTCTTC.

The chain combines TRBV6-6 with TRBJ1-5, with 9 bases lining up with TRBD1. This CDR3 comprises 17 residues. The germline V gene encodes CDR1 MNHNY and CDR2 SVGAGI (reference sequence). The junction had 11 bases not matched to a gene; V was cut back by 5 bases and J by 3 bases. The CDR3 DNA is TGTGCCAGCAGTCGTCGGGACAGGGACCCGTTCAATCAGCCCCAGCATTTT. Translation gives CASSRRDRDPFNQPQHF.

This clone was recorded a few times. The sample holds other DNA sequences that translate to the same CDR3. This CDR3 is CASSTGTGGTEAFF. The CDR3 DNA reads TGTGCCAGTAGTACGGGGACAGGGGGAACTGAAGCTTTCTTT. This chain links TRBV19 with TRBJ1-1, with TRBD1 identical over 11 bases. J gave up 5 bases and V 4 bases, and 3 bases lay outside the gene matches. The length of the CDR3 is 14 residues. Looked up from germline, CDR1 is LNHDA and CDR2 is SQIVND (reference sequence).

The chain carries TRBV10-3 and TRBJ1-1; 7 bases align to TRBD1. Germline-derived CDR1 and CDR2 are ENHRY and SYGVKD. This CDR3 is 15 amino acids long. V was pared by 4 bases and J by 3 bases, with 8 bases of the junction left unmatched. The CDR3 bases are TGTGCCATCAGTGCCGAAGACAGGGCATACACTGAAGCTTTCTTT. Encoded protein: CAISAEDRAYTEAFF.

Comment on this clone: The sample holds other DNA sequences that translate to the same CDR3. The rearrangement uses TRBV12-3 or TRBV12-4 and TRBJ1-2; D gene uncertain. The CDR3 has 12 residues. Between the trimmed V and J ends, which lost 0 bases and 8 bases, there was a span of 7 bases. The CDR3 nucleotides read TGTGCCAGCAGTTTAGCCGGGGTAGGCTACACCTTC. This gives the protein CASSLAGVGYTF.

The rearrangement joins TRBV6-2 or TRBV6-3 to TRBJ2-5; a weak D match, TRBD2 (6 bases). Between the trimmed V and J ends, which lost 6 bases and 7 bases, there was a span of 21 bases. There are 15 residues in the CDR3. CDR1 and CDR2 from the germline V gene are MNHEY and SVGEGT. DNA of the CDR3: TGTGCCAGCAGCCCACAGCCGGGCGGGGAAGGGACCCAGTACTTC. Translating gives CASSPQPGGEGTQYF.

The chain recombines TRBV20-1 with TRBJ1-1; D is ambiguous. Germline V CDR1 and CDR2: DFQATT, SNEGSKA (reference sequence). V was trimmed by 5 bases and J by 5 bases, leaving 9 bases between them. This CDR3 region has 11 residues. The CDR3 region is CSASRKTEAFF. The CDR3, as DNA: TGCAGTGCTTCCAGGAAGACTGAAGCTTTCTTT.

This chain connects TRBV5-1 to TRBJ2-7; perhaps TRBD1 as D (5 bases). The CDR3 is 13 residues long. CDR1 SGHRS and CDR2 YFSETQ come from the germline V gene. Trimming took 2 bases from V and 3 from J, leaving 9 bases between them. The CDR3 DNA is TGCGCCAGCAGCTTAGAGACAGTCTACGAGCAGTACTTC. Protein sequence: CASSLETVYEQYF.

CDR3 bases: TGTGCCAGCAGCTCGGGCAGGGGGCTCACTGAAGCTTTCTTT. Translation: CASSSGRGLTEAFF. V usage is TRBV7-9 and J usage is TRBJ1-1; TRBD1 matches at 8 bases. This CDR3 spans 14 amino acids. V shed 4 bases and J 4 bases; nucleotides not matched to a gene: 5. Germline lookup yields CDR1 SEHNR and CDR2 FQNEAQ (reference sequence).

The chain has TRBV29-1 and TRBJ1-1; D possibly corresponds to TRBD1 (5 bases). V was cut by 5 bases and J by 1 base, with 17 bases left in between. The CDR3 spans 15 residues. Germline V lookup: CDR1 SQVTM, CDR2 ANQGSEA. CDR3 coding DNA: TGCAGCGTTTTGAGGACGGGGGTTGGGAACACTGAAGCTTTCTTT. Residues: CSVLRTGVGNTEAFF.

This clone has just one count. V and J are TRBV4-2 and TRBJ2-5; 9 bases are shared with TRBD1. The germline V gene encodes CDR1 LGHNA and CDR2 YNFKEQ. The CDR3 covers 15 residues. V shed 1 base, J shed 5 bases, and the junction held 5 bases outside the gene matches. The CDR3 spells CASSQGTGVGETQYF. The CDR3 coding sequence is TGTGCCAGCAGCCAAGGGACAGGGGTTGGGGAGACCCAGTACTTC.

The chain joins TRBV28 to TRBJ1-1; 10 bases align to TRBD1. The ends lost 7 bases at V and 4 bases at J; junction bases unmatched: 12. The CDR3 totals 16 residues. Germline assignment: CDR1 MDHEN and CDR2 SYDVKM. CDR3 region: CASTVGGQGLGTEAFF. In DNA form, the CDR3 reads TGTGCCAGCACCGTTGGGGGACAGGGGCTGGGCACTGAAGCTTTCTTT.

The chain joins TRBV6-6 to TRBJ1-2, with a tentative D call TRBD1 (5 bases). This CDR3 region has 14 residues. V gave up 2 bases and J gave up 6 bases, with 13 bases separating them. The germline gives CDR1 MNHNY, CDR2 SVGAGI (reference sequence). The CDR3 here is CASSYASEGDGYTF. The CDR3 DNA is TGTGCCAGCAGTTACGCCTCGGAAGGGGATGGCTACACCTTC.

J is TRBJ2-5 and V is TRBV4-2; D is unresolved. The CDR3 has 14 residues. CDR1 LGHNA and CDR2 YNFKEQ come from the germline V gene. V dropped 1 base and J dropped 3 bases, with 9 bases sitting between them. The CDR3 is CASSQGQVEETQYF. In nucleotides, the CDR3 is TGTGCCAGCAGCCAAGGTCAGGTCGAAGAGACCCAGTACTTC.

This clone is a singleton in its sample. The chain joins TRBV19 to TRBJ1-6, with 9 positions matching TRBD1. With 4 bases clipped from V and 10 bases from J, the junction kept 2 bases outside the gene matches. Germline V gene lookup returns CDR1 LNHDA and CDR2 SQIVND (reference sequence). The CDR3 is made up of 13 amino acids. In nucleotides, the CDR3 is TGTGCCAGTAGTAGGGACAGGGACTCACCCCTCCACTTT. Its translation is CASSRDRDSPLHF.

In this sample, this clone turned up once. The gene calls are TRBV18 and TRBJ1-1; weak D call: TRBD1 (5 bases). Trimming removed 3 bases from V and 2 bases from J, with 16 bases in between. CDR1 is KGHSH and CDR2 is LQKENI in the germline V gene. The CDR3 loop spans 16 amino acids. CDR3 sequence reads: CASSPGLFRENTEAFF. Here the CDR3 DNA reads TGTGCCAGCTCACCGGGCTTATTCAGGGAAAACACTGAAGCTTTCTTT.

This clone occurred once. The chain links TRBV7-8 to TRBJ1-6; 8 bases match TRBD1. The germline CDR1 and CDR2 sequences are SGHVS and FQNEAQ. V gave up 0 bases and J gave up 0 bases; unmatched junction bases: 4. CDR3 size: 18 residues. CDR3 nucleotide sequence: TGTGCCAGCAGCTTAGCGGGACAGGAGAGCTCCTATAATTCACCCCTCCACTTT. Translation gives CASSLAGQESSYNSPLHF.

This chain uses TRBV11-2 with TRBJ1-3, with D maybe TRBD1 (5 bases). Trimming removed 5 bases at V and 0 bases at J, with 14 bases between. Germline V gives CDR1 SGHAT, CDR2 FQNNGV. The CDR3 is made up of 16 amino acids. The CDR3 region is CASSQGWGISGNTIYF. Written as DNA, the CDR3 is TGTGCCAGCAGCCAAGGTTGGGGCATCTCTGGAAACACCATATATTTT.